This T cell receptor beta chain was obtained from a study of shared clonotypes between healthy human individuals. About the research overall: Researchers drew samples from two women and a few men aged 18 to 49.

The CDR3 spans 15 residues. The germline V gene has CDR1 SGDLS and CDR2 YYNGEE. The ends were cut back, 0 bases at V and 4 bases at J, with 14 bases in the middle. Data came from immunoSEQ multiplex PCR; TCRdb stores just in-frame clones and leaves some out. The data show about 1.9 million clones, approximately 92% seen once. Naive-designated CD8 cells lacked CD45RO, were positively enriched for CCR7, and omitted terminally differentiated effector memory CD45RA+ cells. The study drew its donors from healthy HIV-negative adults without recent acute infections or vaccinations. This clonotype was sampled from a man aged 18-30 years in good health. Some clones in this sample may be carry-over from other donors' samples. The chain carries TRBV9 and TRBJ2-7, with D possibly TRBD2 on 7 matching bases. Material for sequencing was naive CD8+ T cells from PBMCs. CDR3 sequence reads: CASSVEGGPSYEQYF. CDR3 coding DNA: TGTGCCAGCAGCGTAGAGGGGGGGCCTTCGTACGAGCAGTACTTC.